This is a list of T cell receptor beta chains from one sample in a study of low-dose radiotherapy and immunotherapy resistance in tumors. MiXCR, applied by TCRdb to the reads, yields one record per CDR3 protein. This sample has more than 70,000 distinct CDR3 sequences; around 30% occur once, and the top ten carry approximately 10%. The sample here was PBMCs, taken before treatment. These receptors were obtained from a female donor with ovarian cancer. CDR3s include the opening cysteine and the closing phenylalanine or tryptophan. The D gene is left open where the match is weak. Rows give clone size only sometimes, using once, few, many, or a class for an expanded clone.

cdr3_nt cdr3_aa d_call j_call clone_size v_call
TGTGCCAGCAGCCGGAGCGGGAGGATCACAGATACGCAGTATTTT CASSRSGRITDTQYF TRBD2 TRBJ2-3 NA TRBV5-4
TGTGCCAGCAGGGATAGGACAGGGGTTGAGCAGTTCTTC CASRDRTGVEQFF TRBD1 TRBJ2-1 many TRBV25-1
TGTGCCAGCAGCTTTTGGGGTACGGGAAGGGAGCTGTTTTTT CASSFWGTGRELFF NA TRBJ2-2 few TRBV5-6
TGCAGTGCTAGAGTAAGAGGACTAGTTGGTGATACGCAGTATTTT CSARVRGLVGDTQYF TRBD2 TRBJ2-3 many TRBV20-1
TGTGCCAGCCTGGCGGGAGGGCCCTATAACAATGAGCAGTTCTTC CASLAGGPYNNEQFF TRBD2 TRBJ2-1 NA TRBV2
TGCAGCGTACAGGGCTCAACCGGGGAGCTGTTTTTT CSVQGSTGELFF NA TRBJ2-2 many TRBV29-1
TGCAGTGCTAGAGACAGGGGGCGACGTGGCTACACCTTC CSARDRGRRGYTF TRBD1 TRBJ1-2 NA TRBV20-1
TGCAGTGCTAGAGAACAGGGGAGGACTTCGAATCAGCCCCAGCATTTT CSAREQGRTSNQPQHF TRBD1 TRBJ1-5 NA TRBV20-1
TGTGCCAGCAGTGGGCCGACAGGGGCGTACTTC CASSGPTGAYF TRBD1 TRBJ2-7 NA TRBV2
TGTGCCAGCAGCTGGGCTTCTGGAATCGACAATATCGGGGAGCTGTTTTTT CASSWASGIDNIGELFF NA TRBJ2-2 medium-sized TRBV5-6
TGCGCCAGCAGCTTGGCGACAGGGGGCAGGGCCCACTACGAGCAGTACTTC CASSLATGGRAHYEQYF TRBD1 TRBJ2-7 many TRBV5-1
TGTGCCAGCAGCCTTTCCCCCGGACAGGTTGGCGACGAGCAGTACTTC CASSLSPGQVGDEQYF TRBD1 TRBJ2-7 NA TRBV3-1
TGCGCCAGCAGCTTGGAATCGTCCCGAGCCACTGAAGCTTTCTTT CASSLESSRATEAFF NA TRBJ1-1 NA TRBV5-1
TGTGCCAGCAGCCAGACAGGGGCCCTAAATGAGCAGTTCTTC CASSQTGALNEQFF TRBD1 TRBJ2-1 few TRBV3-1
TGCAGCGCAGACAAAAACACCGGGGAGCTGTTTTTT CSADKNTGELFF NA TRBJ2-2 many TRBV29-1
TGTGCCATCAGTGGCCGGGACGCAGGCTCCTACGAGCAGTACTTC CAISGRDAGSYEQYF NA TRBJ2-7 many TRBV10-3
TGTGCCAGCAGCCAATTGGGTCTTCGAAACAATGAGCAGTTCTTC CASSQLGLRNNEQFF NA TRBJ2-1 many TRBV7-2
TGTGCCAGCAGGATCGGGGGGCCCCCCTTGGAGCAGTACTTC CASRIGGPPLEQYF NA TRBJ2-7 many TRBV28
TGTGCCAGCAGTCCCGGGACAGGGGCCTACGAGCAGTACTTC CASSPGTGAYEQYF TRBD1 TRBJ2-7 NA TRBV2
TGTGCCAGCAGTTACGGACAGGGGGCGTGGGAAAAACTGTTTTTT CASSYGQGAWEKLFF TRBD1 TRBJ1-4 NA TRBV6-2/TRBV6-3
TGCAGCGTTGACCAAACCCGGGGGGGCTGGACCAATGAGCAGTTCTTC CSVDQTRGGWTNEQFF TRBD2 TRBJ2-1 many TRBV29-1
TGCGCCAGCAGCCAAGCGAGTAGCGGGGGAAGCAATGAGCAGTTCTTC CASSQASSGGSNEQFF TRBD2 TRBJ2-1 NA TRBV4-3
TGTGCCAGCTCACCCCGCCTTAGCGGTTCCTACAATGAGCAGTTCTTC CASSPRLSGSYNEQFF NA TRBJ2-1 many TRBV18
TGTGCCAGTAGCTCCTACTACGAGCAGTTCTTC CASSSYYEQFF NA TRBJ2-1 NA TRBV19
TGTGCCAGCAGCCCTCGGTTTCGGGCGGGCAATGAGCAGTTCTTC CASSPRFRAGNEQFF NA TRBJ2-1 many TRBV11-3
TGTGCCAGCGGGCAGGACTTGAACACCGGGGAGCTGTTTTTT CASGQDLNTGELFF NA TRBJ2-2 NA TRBV6-1
TGTGCCAGCAGAGGACAGGGACGCGAAAAACTGTTTTTT CASRGQGREKLFF TRBD1 TRBJ1-4 many TRBV27
TGTGCCAGCAATTACTCTCCGACCGGGGGGTATGACTACACCTTC CASNYSPTGGYDYTF NA TRBJ1-2 NA TRBV6-5
TGTGCCAGCAGCTTGGACATAAACTATGGCTACACCTTC CASSLDINYGYTF NA TRBJ1-2 NA TRBV5-5
TGTGCCAGCAGCGTAGTCGGCGGGGGGCTGGATGAGCAGTTCTTC CASSVVGGGLDEQFF TRBD2 TRBJ2-1 few TRBV9
TGCGCCAGCAGCGCGGGACTTATCTACAATGAGCAGTTCTTC CASSAGLIYNEQFF NA TRBJ2-1 NA TRBV5-1
TGTGCCAGCAAACCTGACAGGGGGAGTTTCTCCTACGAGCAGTACTTC CASKPDRGSFSYEQYF TRBD1 TRBJ2-7 many TRBV6-2/TRBV6-3
TGTGCCAGCAGCTCGGGACAGGGCCAAGAGACCCAGTACTTC CASSSGQGQETQYF TRBD1 TRBJ2-5 many TRBV11-1
TGTGCCAGCAGACTCTCTTCAGGGGCAACTTACGAGCAGTACTTC CASRLSSGATYEQYF NA TRBJ2-7 NA TRBV12-3/TRBV12-4
TGTGCTAGTGGTATAGGACGGACCTCTGGAAACACCATATATTTT CASGIGRTSGNTIYF NA TRBJ1-3 many TRBV12-5
TGCGCCAGCAGTCCGGGCCTAAGATTTGGAAACACCATATATTTT CASSPGLRFGNTIYF NA TRBJ1-3 NA TRBV10-2
TGTGCCAGCAGTTTAGAGACTAGCGGGATCGAGCAGTACTTC CASSLETSGIEQYF TRBD2 TRBJ2-7 NA TRBV27
TGCGCCAGCAGCTTGGTAGCGGGAGGCTCCTACGAGCAGTACTTC CASSLVAGGSYEQYF TRBD2 TRBJ2-7 many TRBV5-1
TGTGCCATCAGTCGCTTAGGGCAGCTTGAGCAGTTCTTC CAISRLGQLEQFF NA TRBJ2-1 many TRBV10-3
TGTGCCAGCAGTTACCCGGGGGGGGGTGGCTACACCTTC CASSYPGGGGYTF NA TRBJ1-2 many TRBV6-5
TGTGCCAGCAGTTACCCCACAGCGGGATACTACAATGAGCAGTTCTTC CASSYPTAGYYNEQFF TRBD2 TRBJ2-1 many TRBV6-2/TRBV6-3
TGTGCCAGCAGTGAATCTAGCGGGGGCGCAGATACGCAGTATTTT CASSESSGGADTQYF TRBD2 TRBJ2-3 NA TRBV2
TGTGCCAGCAGTAGGGGACTAGCGGGAGTAGGGGAGCAGTACTTC CASSRGLAGVGEQYF TRBD2 TRBJ2-7 many TRBV25-1
TGTGCCAGTAGTATATGGGGGAGGCGGAGCAATCAGCCCCAGCATTTT CASSIWGRRSNQPQHF NA TRBJ1-5 few TRBV19
TGTGCCAGCAGCCCGACAGCGGGAGAGAGTTACGAGCAGTACTTC CASSPTAGESYEQYF TRBD2 TRBJ2-7 few TRBV5-4
TGTGCCAGCAGCCCCACAACCCATTCGGGCACTGAAGCTTTCTTT CASSPTTHSGTEAFF NA TRBJ1-1 NA TRBV11-2
TGTGCCAGCAGTCCAACAGGGCCCAGGGAGACCCAGTACTTC CASSPTGPRETQYF NA TRBJ2-5 many TRBV28
TGCGCCAGCAGCCAAGGATACGGGGGCACAGATACGCAGTATTTT CASSQGYGGTDTQYF NA TRBJ2-3 once TRBV4-1
TGTGCCAGCAGCCTCTCCTTGAGGGGGGGGGAGACCCAGTACTTC CASSLSLRGGETQYF NA TRBJ2-5 NA TRBV5-5
TGTGCCAGCTCCCCCCCCGGGACCGTTCCCTACGAGCAGTACTTC CASSPPGTVPYEQYF NA TRBJ2-7 once TRBV28
TGTGCCAGCAGCAGGGGGTTAAACCCTGGCTACACCTTC CASSRGLNPGYTF TRBD1 TRBJ1-2 few TRBV28
TGTGCCAGCAGTGTATTCCCGGGACAGGGGGCAGGACGTAATTCACCCCTCCACTTT CASSVFPGQGAGRNSPLHF TRBD1 TRBJ1-6 NA TRBV6-2/TRBV6-3
TGTGCCAGCAGCCAAGGGACAGGGAATAATTCACCCCTCCACTTT CASSQGTGNNSPLHF TRBD1 TRBJ1-6 few TRBV3-1